One and the same sample provided the 10 T cell receptor beta chains below, sequenced in a study of T cell responses to AZD1222 COVID-19 vaccine. Sequencing used immunoSEQ multiplex PCR; TCRdb keeps in-frame clones, though not all of them. The sample gives 130,000 or so clones, approximately 93% of which show up once; approximately 0.9% is in the top ten. Sequencing used peripheral blood, obtained on day 0 of MenACWY control vaccination. The receptors come from an adult in good health.

The chain combines TRBV4-1 with TRBJ1-1; 10 bases fit TRBD1. Germline trimming cut 1 base from V and 4 bases from J; bases unmatched to any gene: 3. The germline CDR1 and CDR2 sequences are MGHRA and YSYEKL. The CDR3 has 15 residues. The CDR3 is CASSQAGQGGTEAFF. CDR3 bases: TGCGCCAGCAGCCAAGCTGGACAGGGGGGCACTGAAGCTTTCTTT.

The CDR3 coding sequence is TGTGCCAGCAGCTTGCCAGCCCGGGACGGAAACTATGGCTACACCTTC. Translated, it gives CASSLPARDGNYGYTF. The rearrangement uses TRBV5-4 and TRBJ1-2, with a tentative D call TRBD1 (5 bases). From germline, CDR1 is SGHNT and CDR2 YYREEE (reference sequence). CDR3 length equals 16 residues. Trimming took 1 base from V and 2 from J, leaving 15 bases between them.

J is TRBJ1-5 and V is TRBV11-3, with D unclear. This CDR3 is built from 13 residues. V was pared by 6 bases and J by 6 bases, with 12 bases between. CDR1 is SGHNT, CDR2 YENEEA, per germline. The CDR3 DNA sequence: TGTGCCAGCAGAGATAATGCCTGTCAGCCCCAGCATTTT. As protein: CASRDNACQPQHF.

The chain carries TRBV5-1 and TRBJ2-3; 7 nucleotides agree with TRBD1. J was trimmed by 0 bases and V by 3 bases; bases with no gene match: 4. CDR1 and CDR2 (germline): SGHRS, YFSETQ. The CDR3 consists of 15 residues. CDR3 amino acids: CASSSSGQSTDTQYF. The CDR3 nucleotides read TGCGCCAGCAGCTCGTCGGGACAGAGCACAGATACGCAGTATTTT.

This chain connects TRBV3-1 (or the pseudogene TRBV3-2) to TRBJ2-5; D is undetermined. Germline CDR1 is LGHDT and CDR2 is YNNKEL (reference sequence). This CDR3 region has 13 residues. Deletions cut 8 bases from V and 4 bases from J, with 14 bases between. CDR3 protein: CASSVWVGETQYF. CDR3 bases: TGTGCCAGCTCAGTGTGGGTGGGAGAGACCCAGTACTTC.

The chain is built from TRBV6-5 and TRBJ1-3; no clear D. The germline gives CDR1 MNHEY, CDR2 SVGAGI. The CDR3 is 15 residues long. V was trimmed by 2 bases and J by 0 bases, leaving 8 bases between them. This chain's CDR3 is CASSYGDLSGNTIYF. The CDR3 coding sequence is TGTGCCAGCAGTTACGGGGATCTCTCTGGAAACACCATATATTTT.

For the CDR3, the DNA is TGTGCCTGGAGGCTAGCGGGAGCAGAGCAGTTCTTC. It codes for CAWRLAGAEQFF. The chain joins TRBV30 to TRBJ2-1; TRBD2 agrees at 10 bases. Unmatched junction bases numbered 3, after V lost 3 bases and J lost 10 bases. The CDR3 runs to 12 residues. Germline V gene sequence: CDR1 GTSNPN, CDR2 SVGIG (reference sequence).

This clone has just one count. In DNA, the CDR3 is TGTGCCAGCAGTGAAGCTCCCTACGAGCAGTACTTC. This sequence encodes CASSEAPYEQYF. V gene TRBV2 combines with J gene TRBJ2-7; no definite D call. Germline V gene data show CDR1 as SNHLY and CDR2 as FYNNEI. This CDR3 region has 12 residues. Trimming took 0 bases from V and 2 from J, leaving 2 bases between them.

The chain couples TRBV10-3 to TRBJ2-1, with 9 nucleotides matching TRBD2. With V trimmed by 3 bases and J by 6 bases, 6 bases remained unmatched. This CDR3 is 15 amino acids long. Germline V lookup: CDR1 ENHRY, CDR2 SYGVKD. CDR3 loop: CAISDSGGGANEQFF. Here the CDR3 DNA reads TGTGCCATCAGTGATTCTGGCGGGGGGGCCAATGAGCAGTTCTTC.

This rearrangement joins TRBV15 to TRBJ1-2; 11 bases fit TRBD1. The CDR3 spans 17 residues. CDR1 LNHNV and CDR2 YYDKDF come from the germline V gene (reference sequence). Trimming at V came to 2 bases and at J to 0 bases, leaving 5 bases not matched to a gene. This chain's CDR3 is CATSRPGQGEANYGYTF. For the CDR3, the DNA is TGTGCCACCAGCAGACCGGGACAGGGGGAAGCTAACTATGGCTACACCTTC. Looking up the rest from reference TRBV15 and TRBJ1-2 gives the full variable domain: DAMVIQNPRYQVTQFGKPVTLSCSQTLNHNVMYWYQQKSSQAPKLLFHYYDKDFNNEADTPDNFQSRRPNTSFCFLDIRSPGLGDTAMYLCATSRPGQGEANYGYTFGSGTRLTVV.